In its sample, the clone carrying this TCR beta chain was seen a few times. Its matching antigen is unknown. This sample is part of a study of response to subunit inactivated influenza vaccine. Germline CDR1 is MDHEN and CDR2 is SYDVKM. The CDR3 length is 17 residues. Between the trimmed V and J ends, which lost 2 bases and 4 bases, there was a span of 20 bases. Study conclusions and caveats: Each seasonal influenza vaccination, the authors suggested, recruits few new T cells.

TCRdb used MiXCR to reprocess the RT-PCR reads, holding one entry per CDR3 protein. The sample holds 800,000 or so distinct CDR3 sequences, roughly 20% seen once. The chain carries TRBV28 and TRBJ1-1, with D maybe TRBD1 (5 bases). The clonotype originates from a man aged 45-60 years who received an inactivated influenza vaccine. Material: PBMCs from blood, obtained around 5 days after vaccination. This CDR3 reads CASSLRDLEQRATEAFF. The DNA for the CDR3 is TGTGCCAGCAGTTTAAGGGACCTGGAGCAGCGAGCCACTGAAGCTTTCTTT. The full variable domain, its missing parts supplied by reference TRBV28 and TRBJ1-1, is DVKVTQSSRYLVKRTGEKVFLECVQDMDHENMFWYRQDPGLGLRLIYFSYDVKMKEKGDIPEGYSVSREKKERFSLILESASTNQTSMYLCASSLRDLEQRATEAFFGQGTRLTVV.